This entry describes one T cell receptor (beta chain). CDR1 SNHLY and CDR2 FYNNEI come from the germline V gene. The CDR3 length is 13 residues. V lost 7 bases and J 3 bases, leaving 10 bases between the germline ends. This sample is part of a study of T cell responses to AZD1222 COVID-19 vaccine. Profiling relied on immunoSEQ multiplex PCR, and the TCRdb table lists in-frame clones only, not all of them. The sample lists around 160,000 clones; about 91% were seen once. The sequenced sample was peripheral blood, obtained on day 0 of AZD1222 vaccination. This chain joins TRBV2 and TRBJ1-5, with unresolved D. The TCR was taken from an adult in good health. The chain's CDR3 is CASNSEVNQPQHF. DNA for the CDR3: TGTGCCAGCAATTCAGAAGTCAATCAGCCCCAGCATTTT.